The next 5 T cell receptor beta chains were all read from a single sample in a study of T cells in Graves' hyperthyroidism and ophthalmopathy. From RNA transcripts, TCR beta CDR3 regions were amplified. First-round RT-PCR with HTBI primers amplified the TCR CDR3 region. TCRdb independently ran MiXCR on the multiplex PCR reads; one entry per CDR3 protein. The sample yields roughly 500,000 distinct CDR3 sequences, approximately 25% seen once. The source material was blood. The receptors were sampled from a woman in her thirties with Graves' ophthalmopathy.

The rearrangement links TRBV6-2 or TRBV6-3 to TRBJ1-1; no definite D call. The V end lost 4 bases, the J end lost 2 bases, and 17 bases lay between the germline ends. The CDR3 is 16 residues long. From germline, CDR1 is MNHEY and CDR2 SVGEGT. The CDR3 is CASSLRVQLPNTEAFF. CDR3 coding DNA: TGTGCCAGCAGTTTAAGAGTCCAGCTACCTAACACTGAAGCTTTCTTT.

The chain carries TRBV6-1 and TRBJ1-1; 9 nucleotides match TRBD1. The CDR3 contains 15 residues. The V segment lost 5 bases and the J segment 0 bases; nucleotides outside the gene matches: 4. Germline loops: CDR1 MNHNS, CDR2 SASEGT. In nucleotides, the CDR3 is TGTGCCAGCAGTACCCGGGACAGGGTGAACACTGAAGCTTTCTTT. It is translated as CASSTRDRVNTEAFF.

The rearrangement uses TRBV7-8 and TRBJ2-2; D is perhaps TRBD2 (6 bases). The germline CDR1 and CDR2 sequences are SGHVS and FQNEAQ. The CDR3 is 14 amino acids. V lost 6 bases and J lost 1, with 9 bases in between. The CDR3 coding sequence is TGTGCCAGCAGGGAGCGGGTGAACACCGGGGAGCTGTTTTTT. Encoded protein: CASRERVNTGELFF.

This clonotype was picked up many times. This chain joins TRBV7-9 and TRBJ2-6; maybe TRBD2 (5 bases). The ends were cut back, 5 bases at V and 9 bases at J, with 11 bases in the middle. The CDR3 sequence is 13 residues long. Per the germline V gene, CDR1 is SEHNR and CDR2 is FQNEAQ (reference sequence). CDR3 region: CASSETGYNVLTF. The CDR3 DNA follows: TGTGCCAGCAGCGAGACGGGATACAACGTCCTGACTTTC.

The chain links TRBV7-2 to TRBJ1-2; 7 positions match TRBD1. The CDR3 contains 15 residues. Germline CDR1 and CDR2: SGHTA and FQGNSA. Losses at the gene ends were 5 bases for V and 5 bases for J; bases not matched to a gene: 11. In DNA, the CDR3 is TGTGCCAGCAGCCTAGGGGACAGAGTCGTGTATGGCTACACCTTC. This translates into CASSLGDRVVYGYTF.